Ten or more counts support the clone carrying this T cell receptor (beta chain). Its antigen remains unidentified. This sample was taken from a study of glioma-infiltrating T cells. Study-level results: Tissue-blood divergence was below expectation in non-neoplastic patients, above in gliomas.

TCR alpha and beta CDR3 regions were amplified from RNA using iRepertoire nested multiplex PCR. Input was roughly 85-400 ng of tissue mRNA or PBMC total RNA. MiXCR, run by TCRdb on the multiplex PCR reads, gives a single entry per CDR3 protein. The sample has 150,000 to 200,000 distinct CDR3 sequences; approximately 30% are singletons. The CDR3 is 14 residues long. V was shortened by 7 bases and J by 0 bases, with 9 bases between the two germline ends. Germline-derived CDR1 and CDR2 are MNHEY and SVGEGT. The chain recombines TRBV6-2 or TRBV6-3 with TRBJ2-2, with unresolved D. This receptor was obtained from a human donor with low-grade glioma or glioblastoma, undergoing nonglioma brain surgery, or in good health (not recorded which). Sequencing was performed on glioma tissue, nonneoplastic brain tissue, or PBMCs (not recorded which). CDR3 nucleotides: TGTGCCAGCAAGGCGGCTACGAACACCGGGGAGCTGTTTTTT. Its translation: CASKAATNTGELFF.